This TCR beta chain was sequenced for a study of OX40 agonist ivuxolimab in advanced cancers. With regard to this clone: Its antigen is not identified.

Some clones are missing from TCRdb's copy, which holds only in-frame ones; the method was immunoSEQ multiplex PCR. The sample shows about 64,000 clones, about 80% of them seen only once. Overall study findings and caveats: CD8+ T cells showed, on average, more clonal expansion than CD4+ cells.

The germline V gene encodes CDR1 SNHLY and CDR2 FYNNEI. This CDR3 is built from 15 residues. Trimming removed 6 bases at V and 1 base at J, with 15 bases between. The V gene is TRBV2, the J gene TRBJ1-1; D not certain. The sequence came from an adult with an advanced solid tumor such as melanoma, head and neck, liver or kidney cancer. The source material was CD4+ or CD8+ T cells sorted from blood, sampled in a trial of the OX40 agonist ivuxolimab. The CDR3: CASRTLTGGNTEAFF. The DNA for the CDR3 is TGTGCCAGCAGGACCCTGACGGGAGGGAACACTGAAGCTTTCTTT.